Shown below are 14 T cell receptor beta chains from a single sample sequenced in a study of Ad26.COV2.S vaccination and SARS-CoV-2 variants. TCRdb's table, derived via immunoSEQ multiplex PCR, lists solely in-frame clones and lacks some. The sample has 43,000 or so clones, 83% seen once; the top ten hold more than 45%. Sequences were derived from peripheral blood, sampled after recovery from COVID-19. The origin of the receptors is a human donor who had recovered from COVID-19.

J is TRBJ2-3 and V is TRBV18, with TRBD1 matching over 8 bases. CDR1 and CDR2 from the germline V gene are KGHSH and LQKENI. The junction had 8 bases not matched to a gene; V was cut back by 4 bases and J by 2 bases. The CDR3 is made up of 16 amino acids. In DNA form, the CDR3 reads TGTGCCAGCTCACAGCGGACAGGGCCTTACACAGATACGCAGTATTTT. Translated, it gives CASSQRTGPYTDTQYF.

V usage is TRBV2 and J usage is TRBJ1-1; D not resolved. The CDR3 contains 14 residues. The germline V gene has CDR1 SNHLY and CDR2 FYNNEI. Trimming stripped 0 bases from V and 10 bases from J, with 15 bases between. CDR3: CASSEAEGAPGAFF. CDR3 nucleotide sequence: TGTGCCAGCAGTGAAGCGGAAGGAGCGCCTGGAGCTTTCTTT.

The gene calls are TRBV3-1 (or the pseudogene TRBV3-2) and TRBJ1-2; D remains ambiguous. V lost 4 bases and J 3 bases, leaving 9 bases between the germline ends. CDR3 length: 13 residues. Germline V CDR1 and CDR2: LGHDT, YNNKEL (reference sequence). The CDR3 here is CASSPSKDYGYTF. DNA of the CDR3: TGTGCCAGCAGCCCCTCCAAGGACTATGGCTACACCTTC.

Comment on this clone: Germline and junction disagree at one end, which may indicate a read error. This chain connects TRBV10-3 to TRBJ2-2, with 7 bases fitting TRBD1. The CDR3 covers 14 residues. Germline CDR1 is ENHRY and CDR2 is SYGVKD. The CDR3 nucleotides read TGTGCCACCACAGGGGAAAGGAACCCCGGGGAGCTGTTTTTT. Translating it yields CATTGERNPGELFF.

This sequence joins TRBV5-1 and TRBJ1-1; perhaps TRBD1 as D (5 bases). This CDR3 has 14 amino acids. The ends were cut back, 1 base at V and 4 bases at J, with 11 bases in the middle. Germline assignment: CDR1 SGHRS and CDR2 YFSETQ. The CDR3, as DNA: TGCGCCAGCAGCTTGACGGGGGGAGTCACTGAAGCTTTCTTT. Its translation is CASSLTGGVTEAFF. The variable domain in full, with the rest retrieved from reference TRBV5-1 and TRBJ1-1, is KAGVTQTPRYLIKTRGQQVTLSCSPISGHRSVSWYQQTPGQGLQFLFEYFSETQRNKGNFPGRFSGRQFSNSRSEMNVSTLELGDSALYLCASSLTGGVTEAFFGQGTRLTVV.

This chain joins TRBV3-1 (or the pseudogene TRBV3-2) and TRBJ2-3; 11 nucleotides line up with TRBD2. Germline trimming cut 6 bases from V and 5 bases from J; bases unmatched to any gene: 4. CDR1 LGHDT and CDR2 YNNKEL come from the germline V gene (reference sequence). This CDR3 spans 14 amino acids. Written as DNA, the CDR3 is TGTGCCAGCAGTCACGGACTAGCGGGAGATACGCAGTATTTT. Protein product: CASSHGLAGDTQYF.

This chain uses TRBV5-1 with TRBJ1-3, with D possibly TRBD1 on 6 matching bases. The germline V gene has CDR1 SGHRS and CDR2 YFSETQ. Trimming cost V 0 bases and J 0 bases, with 7 bases left between them. The CDR3 covers 15 residues. The CDR3 DNA follows: TGCGCCAGCAGCTTGGAGGGGGACTCTGGAAACACCATATATTTT. Translation: CASSLEGDSGNTIYF.

V usage is TRBV9 and J usage is TRBJ2-1, with D perhaps matching TRBD1 or TRBD2 (5 bases each). V was shortened by 0 bases and J by 7 bases, with 14 bases between the two germline ends. Germline CDR1 and CDR2: SGDLS and YYNGEE. This CDR3 has 15 amino acids. The CDR3 nucleotides read TGTGCCAGCAGCGTAGGTGGGGGAACCAAAAATGAGCAGTTCTTC. It specifies CASSVGGGTKNEQFF.

A few counts support this clone. Here the CDR3 reads CASSQGLVGSEQYF. CDR3 in DNA: TGCGCCAGCAGCCAAGGACTAGTTGGTTCCGAGCAGTACTTC. The chain couples TRBV4-1 to TRBJ2-7; perhaps TRBD2 as D (6 bases). The V end lost 1 base, the J end lost 6 bases, and 13 bases lay between the germline ends. CDR3 length: 14 residues. From germline, CDR1 is MGHRA and CDR2 YSYEKL.

The chain combines TRBV5-1 with TRBJ1-1; a possible D gene is TRBD1 (5 bases). Germline V CDR1 and CDR2: SGHRS, YFSETQ. The V end was cut by 0 bases, the J end by 0 bases, with 12 bases between. The length of the CDR3 is 16 residues. The CDR3: CASSLAGGPMNTEAFF. The CDR3 nucleotides are TGCGCCAGCAGCTTGGCCGGGGGTCCCATGAACACTGAAGCTTTCTTT. The full variable domain, completed using reference TRBV5-1 and TRBJ1-1, is KAGVTQTPRYLIKTRGQQVTLSCSPISGHRSVSWYQQTPGQGLQFLFEYFSETQRNKGNFPGRFSGRQFSNSRSEMNVSTLELGDSALYLCASSLAGGPMNTEAFFGQGTRLTVV.

This clone turned up a few times. J is TRBJ2-2 and V is TRBV5-1, with TRBD2 as a possible D gene (6 bases). V was clipped by 2 bases and J by 4 bases, with 12 bases between them. This CDR3 spans 15 amino acids. The germline V gene has CDR1 SGHRS and CDR2 YFSETQ. DNA for the CDR3: TGCGCCAGCAGCTTCGGAGGGCCGGGCACCGGGGAGCTGTTTTTT. This translates into CASSFGGPGTGELFF.

The chain combines TRBV18 with TRBJ2-3; no reliable D call. From germline, CDR1 is KGHSH and CDR2 LQKENI. Trimming left V 3 bases short and J 2 bases short, with 9 bases between. The CDR3 covers 14 residues. In DNA, the CDR3 is TGTGCCAGCTCACCGACGGAATACACAGATACGCAGTATTTT. Protein sequence: CASSPTEYTDTQYF.

This clone has just one count. This rearrangement joins TRBV5-1 to TRBJ2-7, with 7 bases aligning to TRBD2. From germline, CDR1 is SGHRS and CDR2 YFSETQ. This CDR3 is built from 14 residues. After removal of 4 bases from V and 2 bases from J, the junction contained 6 bases not matched to a gene. In DNA, the CDR3 is TGCGCCAGCAGCATCTGGGGAGGGGCCTACGAGCAGTACGTC. Its protein is CASSIWGGAYEQYV.

The chain couples TRBV5-1 to TRBJ2-7; the D gene is possibly TRBD1 (7 bases). Germline CDR1 reads SGHRS; CDR2 reads YFSETQ. V lost 0 bases and J 1 base, leaving 14 bases between the germline ends. This CDR3 spans 16 amino acids. The DNA of the CDR3 is TGCGCCAGCAGCTTGGGGAGGGCAGGGGGTTCCTACGAGCAGTACTTC. Protein sequence: CASSLGRAGGSYEQYF. The variable domain in full, completed from reference TRBV5-1 and TRBJ2-7, reads KAGVTQTPRYLIKTRGQQVTLSCSPISGHRSVSWYQQTPGQGLQFLFEYFSETQRNKGNFPGRFSGRQFSNSRSEMNVSTLELGDSALYLCASSLGRAGGSYEQYFGPGTRLTVT.